These 9 T cell receptor beta chains came from one sample sequenced in a study of control samples from healthy donors and cancer patients. Clones were read by immunoSEQ multiplex PCR, and TCRdb kept only the in-frame ones, dropping some. The sample consists of tens of thousands of clones, around 89% of them appearing once. Sequenced sample: blood. The receptors shown here come from a middle-aged man in good health.

This clone has a handful of counts. CDR3 coding DNA: TGCAGCGTTGGACCAGGGGAGGGCAATCAGCCCCAGCATTTT. It is translated as CSVGPGEGNQPQHF. This chain uses TRBV29-1 with TRBJ1-5, with D perhaps TRBD1 (6 bases). V was pared by 4 bases and J by 2 bases, with 12 bases between. The CDR3 consists of 14 residues. The germline gives CDR1 SQVTM, CDR2 ANQGSEA.

V gene TRBV3-1 (or the pseudogene TRBV3-2) combines with J gene TRBJ2-3, with 11 bases that match TRBD2. V gave up 3 bases and J gave up 1 base; unmatched junction bases: 9. This CDR3 spans 18 amino acids. Germline CDR1 is LGHDT and CDR2 is YNNKEL (reference sequence). In nucleotides, the CDR3 is TGTGCCAGCAGCCATCCCATAACTAGCGGGGGAGGCACAGATACGCAGTATTTT. Protein: CASSHPITSGGGTDTQYF.

This chain joins TRBV7-9 and TRBJ2-3, with 8 nucleotides matching TRBD2. V gave up 5 bases and J gave up 3 bases; unmatched junction bases: 7. The germline V gene encodes CDR1 SEHNR and CDR2 FQNEAQ (reference sequence). The CDR3 covers 15 residues. The CDR3 DNA reads TGTGCCAGCAGCAAGACTAGCGTGGGGACAGATACGCAGTATTTT. Protein: CASSKTSVGTDTQYF.

The V gene is TRBV7-2, the J gene TRBJ1-2, with D hard to call. Germline loops: CDR1 SGHTA, CDR2 FQGNSA. The CDR3 covers 12 residues. V was cut by 2 bases and J by 7 bases, with 8 bases left in between. CDR3 DNA sequence: TGTGCCAGCAGCTTAATGGGTGCTGGCTACACCTTC. Translating it yields CASSLMGAGYTF.

This clone was counted between two and nine times. This chain joins TRBV6-5 and TRBJ1-2; D perhaps matches TRBD1 (5 bases). The CDR3 covers 13 residues. Deletions cut 6 bases from V and 5 bases from J, with 13 bases between. The germline CDR1 and CDR2 sequences are MNHEY and SVGAGI. As DNA, the CDR3 is TGTGCCAGCAGCTACAAAGGGGCATATGGCTACACCTTC. It specifies CASSYKGAYGYTF.

This clone appeared a single time. The J gene is TRBJ2-1, the V gene TRBV5-1; 10 nucleotides match TRBD1. The CDR3 length is 15 residues. V was pared by 3 bases and J by 6 bases, with 6 bases of the junction left unmatched. Germline V lookup: CDR1 SGHRS, CDR2 YFSETQ. In DNA, the CDR3 is TGCGCCAGCAGCTGGACAGGGGGTGGGGGCAATGAGCAGTTCTTC. Amino acid sequence: CASSWTGGGGNEQFF.

The chain links TRBV3-1 (or the pseudogene TRBV3-2) to TRBJ1-4, with D tentatively TRBD1 (5 bases). This CDR3 has 20 residues. V lost 4 bases to trimming and J lost 0 bases, with 24 bases between them. Germline V gives CDR1 LGHDT, CDR2 YNNKEL (reference sequence). CDR3 nucleotides: TGTGCCAGCAGCCTACGATGGACCGGGACCCAACCTACAACTAATGAAAAACTGTTTTTT. This translates into CASSLRWTGTQPTTNEKLFF.

This clone was counted a few times. Other DNA sequences within the sample encode an identical CDR3. V is TRBV29-1 and J is TRBJ1-2, with D uncertain. Trimming took 4 bases from V and 3 from J, leaving 6 bases between them. Germline-derived CDR1 and CDR2 are SQVTM and ANQGSEA. The CDR3 loop spans 11 amino acids. The CDR3 here is CSVGQDYGYTF. For the CDR3, the DNA is TGCAGCGTTGGACAAGACTATGGCTACACCTTC.

J is TRBJ2-2 and V is TRBV30; the D is unclear. CDR3 length: 16 amino acids. Germline-derived CDR1 and CDR2 are GTSNPN and SVGIG (reference sequence). Trimming shortened V by 0 bases and J by 2 bases, and 13 bases separated the two germline ends. The CDR3: CAWSVYYGLNTGELFF. Here the CDR3 DNA reads TGTGCCTGGAGTGTATATTATGGGCTTAACACCGGGGAGCTGTTTTTT.